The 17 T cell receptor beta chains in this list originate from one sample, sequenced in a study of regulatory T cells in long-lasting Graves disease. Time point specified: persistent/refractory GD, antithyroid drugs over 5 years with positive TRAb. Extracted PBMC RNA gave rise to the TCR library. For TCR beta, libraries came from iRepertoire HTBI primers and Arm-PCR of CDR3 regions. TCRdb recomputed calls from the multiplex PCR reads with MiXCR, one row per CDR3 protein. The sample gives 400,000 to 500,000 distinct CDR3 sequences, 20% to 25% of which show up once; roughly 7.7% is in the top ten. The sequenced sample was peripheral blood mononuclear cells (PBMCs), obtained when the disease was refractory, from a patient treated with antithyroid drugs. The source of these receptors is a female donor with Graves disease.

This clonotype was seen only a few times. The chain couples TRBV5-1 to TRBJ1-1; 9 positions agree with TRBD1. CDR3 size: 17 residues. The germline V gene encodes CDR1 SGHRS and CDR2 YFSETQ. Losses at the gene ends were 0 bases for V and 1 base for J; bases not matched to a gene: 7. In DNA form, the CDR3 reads TGCGCCAGCAGCTTGGGCCTTTGGGGACAGGGGAACACTGAAGCTTTCTTT. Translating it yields CASSLGLWGQGNTEAFF.

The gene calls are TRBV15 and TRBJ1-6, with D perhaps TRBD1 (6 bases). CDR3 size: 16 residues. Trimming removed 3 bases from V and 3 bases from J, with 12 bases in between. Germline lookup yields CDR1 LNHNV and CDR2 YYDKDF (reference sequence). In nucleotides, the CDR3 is TGTGCCACCAGCAGTACAGGGTTCGTCTATAATTCACCCCTCCACTTT. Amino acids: CATSSTGFVYNSPLHF.

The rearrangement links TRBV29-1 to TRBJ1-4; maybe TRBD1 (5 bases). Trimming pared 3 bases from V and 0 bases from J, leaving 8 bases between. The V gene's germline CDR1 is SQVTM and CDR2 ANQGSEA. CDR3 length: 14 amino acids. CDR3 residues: CSVEGTATNEKLFF. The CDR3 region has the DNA TGCAGCGTTGAGGGGACCGCAACTAATGAAAAACTGTTTTTT.

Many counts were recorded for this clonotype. The CDR3 region has the DNA TGTGCCAGCAGCTTAGGGCATAGCGGGGTCTACGAGCAGTACTTC. It translates to CASSLGHSGVYEQYF. J is TRBJ2-7 and V is TRBV7-9, with 8 bases lining up with TRBD2. This CDR3 has 15 residues. Germline trimming cut 1 base from V and 3 bases from J; bases unmatched to any gene: 5. Looked up from germline, CDR1 is SEHNR and CDR2 is FQNEAQ (reference sequence).

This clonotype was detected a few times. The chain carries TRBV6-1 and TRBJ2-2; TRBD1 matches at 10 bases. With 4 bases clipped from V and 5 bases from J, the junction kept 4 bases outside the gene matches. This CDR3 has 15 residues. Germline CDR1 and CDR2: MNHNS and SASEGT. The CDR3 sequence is CASSGGQGSTGELFF. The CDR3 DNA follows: TGTGCCAGCAGTGGGGGACAGGGGTCGACCGGGGAGCTGTTTTTT.

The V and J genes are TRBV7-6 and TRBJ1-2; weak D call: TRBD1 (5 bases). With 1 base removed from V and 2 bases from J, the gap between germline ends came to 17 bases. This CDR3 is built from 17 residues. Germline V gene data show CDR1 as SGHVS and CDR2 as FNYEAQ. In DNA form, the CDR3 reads TGTGCCAGCAGCTTAGGATCAGGCAGGGCCCCCAACTATGGCTACACCTTC. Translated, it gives CASSLGSGRAPNYGYTF.

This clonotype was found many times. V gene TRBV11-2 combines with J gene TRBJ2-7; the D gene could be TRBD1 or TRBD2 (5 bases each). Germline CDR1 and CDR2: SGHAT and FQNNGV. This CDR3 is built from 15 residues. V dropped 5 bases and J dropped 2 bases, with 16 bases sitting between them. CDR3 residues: CASSHGTGNTYEQYF. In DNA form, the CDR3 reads TGTGCCAGCAGCCACGGGACGGGAAACACCTACGAGCAGTACTTC.

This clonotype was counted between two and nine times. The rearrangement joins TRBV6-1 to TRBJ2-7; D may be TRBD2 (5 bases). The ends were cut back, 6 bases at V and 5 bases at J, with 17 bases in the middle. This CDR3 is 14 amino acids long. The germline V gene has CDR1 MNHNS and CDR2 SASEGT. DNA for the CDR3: TGTGCCAGCAGCACCACTCGGGGATTCCACGAGCAGTACTTC. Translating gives CASSTTRGFHEQYF.

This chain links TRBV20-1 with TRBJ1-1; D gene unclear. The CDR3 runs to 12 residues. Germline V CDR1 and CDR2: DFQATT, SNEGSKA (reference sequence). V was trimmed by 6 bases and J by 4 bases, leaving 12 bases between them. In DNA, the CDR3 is TGCAGTGCCCCAATGGCTGGCACTGAAGCTTTCTTT. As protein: CSAPMAGTEAFF.

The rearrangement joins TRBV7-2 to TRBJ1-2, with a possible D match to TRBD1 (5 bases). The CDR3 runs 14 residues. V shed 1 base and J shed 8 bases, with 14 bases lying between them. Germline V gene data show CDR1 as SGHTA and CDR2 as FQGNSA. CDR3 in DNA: TGTGCCAGCAGCTTAGTACCGGGGGAGGGAGGCTACACCTTC. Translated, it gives CASSLVPGEGGYTF.

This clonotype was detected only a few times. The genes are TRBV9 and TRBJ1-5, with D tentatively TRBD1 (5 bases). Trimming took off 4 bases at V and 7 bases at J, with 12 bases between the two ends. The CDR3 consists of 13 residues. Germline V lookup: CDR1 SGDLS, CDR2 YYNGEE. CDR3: CASSKGTGQPQHF. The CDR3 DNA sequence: TGTGCCAGCAGCAAAGGGACCGGCCAGCCCCAGCATTTT.

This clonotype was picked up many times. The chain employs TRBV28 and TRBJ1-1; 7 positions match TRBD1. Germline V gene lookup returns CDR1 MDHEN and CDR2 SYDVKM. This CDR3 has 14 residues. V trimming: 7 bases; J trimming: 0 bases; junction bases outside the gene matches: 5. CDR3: CASTPGQVNTEAFF. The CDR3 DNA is TGTGCCAGCACCCCCGGACAGGTGAACACTGAAGCTTTCTTT.

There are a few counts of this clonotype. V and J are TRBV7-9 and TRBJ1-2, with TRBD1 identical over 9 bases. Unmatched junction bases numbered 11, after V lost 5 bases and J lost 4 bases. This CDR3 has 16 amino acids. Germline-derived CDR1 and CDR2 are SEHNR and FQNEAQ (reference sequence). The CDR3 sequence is CASSPSGTGNPYGYTF. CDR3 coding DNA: TGTGCCAGCAGCCCCTCCGGGACAGGGAACCCCTATGGCTACACCTTC. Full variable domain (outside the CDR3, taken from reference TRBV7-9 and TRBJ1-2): DTGVSQNPRHKITKRGQNVTFRCDPISEHNRLYWYRQTLGQGPEFLTYFQNEAQLEKSRLLSDRFSAERPKGSFSTLEIQRTEQGDSAMYLCASSPSGTGNPYGYTFGSGTRLTVV.

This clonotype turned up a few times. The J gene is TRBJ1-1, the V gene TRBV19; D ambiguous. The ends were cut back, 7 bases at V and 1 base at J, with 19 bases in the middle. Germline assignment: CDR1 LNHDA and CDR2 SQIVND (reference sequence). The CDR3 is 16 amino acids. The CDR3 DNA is TGTGCCAGTACCCAGACCCTTGCGGCTGAGAACACTGAAGCTTTCTTT. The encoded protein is CASTQTLAAENTEAFF.

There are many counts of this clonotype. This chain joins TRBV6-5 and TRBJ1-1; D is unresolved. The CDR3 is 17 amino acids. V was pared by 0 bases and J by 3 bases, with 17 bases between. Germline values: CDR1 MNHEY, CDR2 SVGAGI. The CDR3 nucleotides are TGTGCCAGCAGTTACTCGATCGGAGGCCTACTGTACACTGAAGCTTTCTTT. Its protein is CASSYSIGGLLYTEAFF.

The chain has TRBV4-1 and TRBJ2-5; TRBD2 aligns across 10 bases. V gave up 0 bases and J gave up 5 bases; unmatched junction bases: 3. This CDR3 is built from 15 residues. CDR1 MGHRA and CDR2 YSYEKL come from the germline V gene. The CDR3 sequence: CASSQELAGRETQYF. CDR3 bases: TGCGCCAGCAGCCAAGAACTAGCGGGACGGGAGACCCAGTACTTC.

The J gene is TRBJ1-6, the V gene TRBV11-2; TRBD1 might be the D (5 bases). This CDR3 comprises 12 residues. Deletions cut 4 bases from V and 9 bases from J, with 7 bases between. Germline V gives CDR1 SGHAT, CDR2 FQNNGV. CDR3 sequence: CASSSRGSPLHF. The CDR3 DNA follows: TGTGCCAGCAGCTCGAGGGGTTCACCCCTCCACTTT.